Following are 16 T cell receptor beta chains from one sample sequenced in a study of graft-versus-host responses after intestinal transplantation. Method: immunoSEQ multiplex PCR; TCRdb's copy keeps in-frame clones and lacks some. This table holds some 90,000 clones, roughly 90% found once. These receptors' targets are unknown. Here the sequenced sample was unstimulated CD8+ T cells sorted from spleen or lymph node cells, taken before transplant. These receptors all stem from a human donor who was the organ donor for an intestinal transplant.

V and J are TRBV29-1 and TRBJ2-7, with D perhaps matching TRBD1 (5 bases). Trimming took off 3 bases at V and 2 bases at J, with 11 bases between the two ends. Germline V gene data show CDR1 as SQVTM and CDR2 as ANQGSEA. This CDR3 contains 13 residues. The CDR3 bases are TGCAGCGTTGAGGTTGACAGACCCTACGAGCAGTACTTC. Translation: CSVEVDRPYEQYF.

The chain joins TRBV19 to TRBJ2-7; 9 bases agree with TRBD1. Germline assignment: CDR1 LNHDA and CDR2 SQIVND (reference sequence). CDR3 length equals 14 residues. The V segment lost 10 bases and the J segment 3 bases; nucleotides outside the gene matches: 10. The CDR3: CATNPGTGIYEQYF. Here the CDR3 DNA reads TGTGCCACTAATCCCGGGACAGGGATCTACGAGCAGTACTTC.

The chain is built from TRBV19 and TRBJ2-1, with 11 bases that match TRBD2. The J segment lost 3 bases and the V segment lost 6 bases, leaving 4 bases of the junction unmatched. Germline V gene lookup returns CDR1 LNHDA and CDR2 SQIVND (reference sequence). This CDR3 region has 15 residues. The CDR3: CASSVLAGDYNEQFF. In DNA, the CDR3 is TGTGCCAGTAGCGTACTAGCGGGGGACTACAATGAGCAGTTCTTC.

V and J are TRBV4-1 and TRBJ2-2; D remains ambiguous. The CDR3 has 15 amino acids. From germline, CDR1 is MGHRA and CDR2 YSYEKL. V lost 3 bases and J lost 0, with 8 bases in between. In DNA form, the CDR3 reads TGCGCCAGCAGCCATTTACCAGCGAACACCGGGGAGCTGTTTTTT. It yields the protein CASSHLPANTGELFF.

This clone was found once. V gene TRBV5-5 combines with J gene TRBJ2-1; 7 nucleotides match TRBD1. With V trimmed by 2 bases and J by 15 bases, 8 bases remained unmatched. In germline, CDR1 is SGHKS, CDR2 YYEKEE (reference sequence). The CDR3 contains 12 residues. CDR3 loop: CASSFRTGGGFF. The CDR3 bases are TGTGCCAGCAGCTTCCGGACAGGAGGTGGGTTCTTC.

The genes are TRBV13 and TRBJ2-5; D may be TRBD2 (6 bases). Trimming took 5 bases from V and 7 from J, leaving 20 bases between them. This CDR3 region has 15 residues. In germline, CDR1 is PRHDT, CDR2 FYEKMQ (reference sequence). This CDR3 is CASSHPLGGEGTQYF. CDR3 coding DNA: TGTGCCAGCAGCCATCCCTTGGGGGGTGAAGGGACCCAGTACTTC. The whole variable domain, remainder taken from reference TRBV13 and TRBJ2-5, is AAGVIQSPRHLIKEKRETATLKCYPIPRHDTVYWYQQGPGQDPQFLISFYEKMQSDKGSIPDRFSAQQFSDYHSELNMSSLELGDSALYFCASSHPLGGEGTQYFGPGTRLLVL.

This sequence joins TRBV10-3 and TRBJ2-1, with TRBD1 matching over 12 bases. After removal of 4 bases from V and 7 bases from J, the junction contained 5 bases not matched to a gene. CDR1 ENHRY and CDR2 SYGVKD come from the germline V gene. The CDR3 contains 15 residues. DNA for the CDR3: TGTGCCATCAGTGGCGGGGGACAGGGGGCTAATGAGCAGTTCTTC. Protein product: CAISGGGQGANEQFF.

This clone was counted once. The V gene is TRBV9, the J gene TRBJ2-3; 9 nucleotides match TRBD2. Germline CDR1 is SGDLS and CDR2 is YYNGEE. The J segment lost 1 base and the V segment lost 3 bases, leaving 12 bases of the junction unmatched. The CDR3 is 18 residues long. The CDR3 sequence: CASSASWEIAGGTDTQYF. CDR3 nucleotides: TGTGCCAGCAGCGCCAGCTGGGAAATAGCGGGGGGCACAGATACGCAGTATTTT. Full variable domain (rest looked up from reference TRBV9 and TRBJ2-3): DSGVTQTPKHLITATGQRVTLRCSPRSGDLSVYWYQQSLDQGLQFLIQYYNGEERAKGNILERFSAQQFPDLHSELNLSSLELGDSALYFCASSASWEIAGGTDTQYFGPGTRLTVL.

The genes are TRBV9 and TRBJ2-2, with TRBD1 as a possible D gene (6 bases). Trimming took 4 bases from V and 1 from J, leaving 17 bases between them. CDR1 and CDR2 from the germline V gene are SGDLS and YYNGEE. The CDR3 has 17 residues. CDR3 DNA sequence: TGTGCCAGCAGCACCCGACCGGACAGCATGAACACCGGGGAGCTGTTTTTT. Translation gives CASSTRPDSMNTGELFF.

Only one count was recorded for this clone. The V gene is TRBV4-1, the J gene TRBJ1-5; 8 bases agree with TRBD1. The CDR3 has 15 residues. Germline-derived CDR1 and CDR2 are MGHRA and YSYEKL. Unmatched junction bases numbered 6, after V lost 4 bases and J lost 4 bases. CDR3 sequence: CASSPGQGGNQPQHF. CDR3 nucleotides: TGCGCCAGCAGCCCCGGACAGGGAGGGAATCAGCCCCAGCATTTT.

The chain combines TRBV6-5 with TRBJ1-2; 8 bases are shared with TRBD1. CDR1 is MNHEY and CDR2 is SVGAGI in the germline V gene. This CDR3 spans 13 amino acids. J gave up 6 bases and V 2 bases, and 2 bases lay outside the gene matches. CDR3 sequence (DNA): TGTGCCAGCAGTTACGGGACAGGAAATGGCTACACCTTC. Its protein product is CASSYGTGNGYTF.

The CDR3 is CASSLETPFYEQYF. The CDR3 DNA follows: TGTGCCAGCAGCTTGGAGACACCCTTCTACGAGCAGTACTTC. This rearrangement joins TRBV5-8 to TRBJ2-7; D not resolved. From germline, CDR1 is SGHTS and CDR2 YDEGEE. The V gene lost 0 bases and the J gene lost 3 bases, with 10 bases spanning the gap. The CDR3 is made up of 14 amino acids.

This chain links TRBV4-3 with TRBJ1-5, with D possibly TRBD1 on 6 matching bases. The germline V gene encodes CDR1 LGHNA and CDR2 YSLEER. Trimming left V 3 bases short and J 3 bases short, with 12 bases between. The CDR3 consists of 15 residues. The CDR3 coding sequence is TGCGCCAGCAGCCAGGGCCAGGGGATCAATCAGCCCCAGCATTTT. Encoded protein: CASSQGQGINQPQHF.

In regard to this clone: One end of the junction does not line up with germline, which may come from a read error. This chain joins TRBV25-1 and TRBJ2-5; TRBD1 might be the D (6 bases). Germline V gene sequence: CDR1 MGHDK, CDR2 SYGVNS. The CDR3 contains 13 residues. The CDR3 nucleotides are TGTGCCAGCAGTTGGACAGCTAAAGAGGCCCAGTACTTC. This encodes CASSWTAKEAQYF.

This clone was detected a few times. The genes are TRBV19 and TRBJ1-5, with D possibly TRBD1 on 6 matching bases. The CDR3 length is 12 residues. Trimming cost V 8 bases and J 11 bases, with 16 bases left between them. CDR1 is LNHDA, CDR2 SQIVND, per germline (reference sequence). This chain's CDR3 is CASYSGGAAQHF. The CDR3 DNA follows: TGTGCCAGTTACTCCGGGGGGGCTGCCCAGCATTTT. The whole variable domain, remainder taken from reference TRBV19 and TRBJ1-5, is DGGITQSPKYLFRKEGQNVTLSCEQNLNHDAMYWYRQDPGQGLRLIYYSQIVNDFQKGDIAEGYSVSREKKESFPLTVTSAQKNPTAFYLCASYSGGAAQHFGDGTRLSIL.

This sequence joins TRBV7-2 and TRBJ1-2; D possibly corresponds to TRBD1 (6 bases). V lost 6 bases and J 6 bases, leaving 14 bases between the germline ends. Germline V CDR1 and CDR2: SGHTA, FQGNSA. The CDR3 runs to 13 residues. The CDR3, as DNA: TGTGCCAGCAGTCCCACAGGGATGGATGGCTACACCTTC. Its protein is CASSPTGMDGYTF.